This is a list of T cell receptor beta chains from one sample in a study of cytotoxic CD8 clonotypes in ibrutinib-treated CLL. Generated by immunoSEQ multiplex PCR, the TCRdb table keeps only in-frame clones and is missing some. The sample lists approximately 150,000 clones, under 90% occurring once. Sequenced material: PBMCs, taken after 24 months of ibrutinib treatment. The receptors shown here come from a human donor with chronic lymphocytic leukemia. The CDR3 runs from the conserved cysteine through the conserved F or W. A D gene is named only where the DNA matches it firmly. Where a row states a size, it is once, few, many or the class of an expanded clone; other rows omit it.

V	D	size	J	CDR3	DNA
TRBV5-1	TRBD1	NA	TRBJ1-5	CASSVHPRTGHNQPQHF	TGCGCCAGCAGCGTACACCCCAGGACAGGGCACAATCAGCCCCAGCATTTT
TRBV15	NA	NA	TRBJ1-2	CATNRDLTGDGYTF	TGTGCCACCAACAGAGATCTAACAGGAGATGGCTACACCTTC
TRBV5-1	NA	NA	TRBJ1-5	CASSWVAGDQPQHF	TGCGCCAGCAGTTGGGTCGCGGGGGATCAGCCCCAGCATTTT
TRBV29-1	TRBD2	NA	TRBJ2-7	CSAREGLGSSYEQYF	TGCAGCGCCCGGGAGGGACTGGGCAGCTCCTACGAGCAGTACTTC
TRBV29-1	TRBD2	NA	TRBJ2-1	CSVDTLGRAYYNEQFF	TGCAGCGTCGATACCCTCGGGAGGGCCTACTACAATGAGCAGTTCTTC
TRBV19	NA	NA	TRBJ1-1	CASSIPAGGTEAFF	TGTGCCAGTAGTATTCCGGCGGGGGGCACTGAAGCTTTCTTT
TRBV4-3	NA	NA	TRBJ1-5	CASSHTEGQPQHF	TGCGCCAGCAGCCATACGGAGGGGCAGCCCCAGCATTTT
TRBV6-6	NA	NA	TRBJ2-5	CASRTDREATQYF	TGTGCCAGCAGAACAGACCGAGAGGCGACCCAGTACTTC
TRBV6-5	NA	NA	TRBJ1-1	CASSSGAKNTEAFF	TGTGCCAGCAGTTCCGGGGCTAAGAACACTGAAGCTTTCTTT
TRBV19	NA	NA	TRBJ2-7	CASSTAQGGEQYF	TGTGCCAGTAGTACAGCACAGGGAGGGGAGCAGTACTTC
TRBV12-5	NA	NA	TRBJ2-7	CASGLNSYEQYF	TGTGCTAGTGGTTTAAACTCCTACGAGCAGTACTTC
TRBV27	NA	NA	TRBJ1-1	CASSPLSGFNTEAFF	TGTGCCAGCAGTCCCCTTTCTGGTTTTAACACTGAAGCTTTCTTT
TRBV7-2	TRBD2	NA	TRBJ2-5	CASSRDGGALKTQYF	TGTGCCAGCAGCCGAGACGGGGGGGCCTTGAAGACCCAGTACTTC
TRBV28	NA	NA	TRBJ1-5	CASSSSSQQPQHF	TGTGCCAGCAGTTCTTCCTCACAGCAGCCCCAGCATTTT
TRBV19	NA	NA	TRBJ1-2	CASSPPRLYGYTF	TGTGCCAGTAGTCCCCCCCGACTTTATGGCTACACCTTC
TRBV2	NA	NA	TRBJ1-5	CASSEDRGNQPQHF	TGTGCCAGCAGTGAAGACAGGGGCAATCAGCCCCAGCATTTT
TRBV19	TRBD2	NA	TRBJ2-1	CASSMGGMTANEQFF	TGTGCCAGTAGTATGGGGGGGATGACGGCCAATGAGCAGTTCTTC
TRBV5-1	NA	NA	TRBJ1-4	CASSPLSAENNEKLFF	TGCGCCAGCAGCCCTCTGTCGGCGGAAAATAATGAAAAACTGTTTTTT
TRBV6-1	TRBD2	NA	TRBJ2-1	CASRAAGVSYNEQFF	TGTGCCAGCAGGGCCGCGGGAGTAAGCTACAATGAGCAGTTCTTC
TRBV4-1	NA	NA	TRBJ1-1	CASSRTDGGLGNTEAFF	TGCGCCAGCAGCCGAACGGACGGAGGGTTGGGGAACACTGAAGCTTTCTTT
TRBV15	TRBD1	NA	TRBJ1-1	CATSRDKVLDRAFF	TGTGCCACCAGCAGAGATAAGGTGTTGGACAGGGCTTTCTTT
TRBV4-3	TRBD2	once	TRBJ2-1	CASSQDRLAGADEQFF	TGCGCCAGCAGCCAAGATCGTCTAGCGGGAGCGGATGAGCAGTTCTTC
TRBV5-8	NA	NA	TRBJ1-1	CASSMPRAPGDTEAFF	TGTGCCAGCAGTATGCCCAGGGCACCTGGGGACACTGAAGCTTTCTTT
TRBV4-1	TRBD2	few	TRBJ2-3	CASSQVQLAGTDTQYF	TGCGCCAGCAGCCAGGTCCAACTAGCGGGAACGGATACGCAGTATTTT
TRBV10-1	NA	NA	TRBJ2-7	CAIWGMVYEQYF	TGCGCCATTTGGGGGATGGTCTACGAGCAGTACTTC
TRBV5-8	TRBD2	NA	TRBJ2-1	CASPSVAGSTYNEQFF	TGTGCCAGTCCCAGCGTAGCGGGATCTACCTACAATGAGCAGTTCTTC
TRBV14	NA	NA	TRBJ1-1	CASSQDLGSRRNTEAFF	TGTGCCAGCAGCCAAGATTTGGGCAGTAGGAGGAACACTGAAGCTTTCTTT
TRBV6-1	NA	NA	TRBJ2-2	CASSPVVRGAGELFF	TGTGCCAGCAGCCCCGTGGTCAGGGGTGCCGGGGAGCTGTTTTTT
TRBV19	NA	many	TRBJ1-1	CASKIRVAARNTEAFF	TGTGCCAGTAAAATAAGGGTTGCAGCCAGGAACACTGAAGCTTTCTTT
TRBV7-2	TRBD1	NA	TRBJ2-3	CASSLYRGATDTQYF	TGTGCCAGCAGCTTATACAGGGGCGCAACAGATACGCAGTATTTT
TRBV10-2	TRBD2	few	TRBJ2-7	CASRSLAGGEQYF	TGCGCCAGCAGGAGCCTAGCGGGAGGCGAGCAGTACTTC
TRBV6-5	TRBD1	NA	TRBJ1-1	CATRPGQGKGGEAFF	TGTGCCACAAGACCGGGACAGGGAAAAGGTGGTGAAGCTTTCTTT
TRBV5-4	NA	NA	TRBJ1-1	CASSLLGGLPFF	TGTGCCAGCAGCCTCTTGGGAGGGCTCCCTTTCTTT
TRBV27	TRBD2	once	TRBJ2-7	CASSSAGAGAREQYF	TGTGCCAGCAGTTCTGCCGGAGCGGGAGCCCGCGAGCAGTACTTC
TRBV2	TRBD1	few	TRBJ1-5	CASSGDRGKPQHF	TGTGCCAGCAGTGGGGACAGGGGGAAGCCCCAGCATTTT
TRBV7-9	NA	few	TRBJ1-1	CASSLGITEAFF	TGTGCCAGCAGCTTAGGGATAACTGAAGCTTTCTTT
TRBV27	NA	few	TRBJ1-6	CASSFRAASSPLHF	TGTGCCAGCAGTTTTAGGGCCGCAAGTTCACCCCTCCACTTT
TRBV28	NA	NA	TRBJ2-7	CASSTYQGREQYF	TGTGCCAGCAGCACCTATCAAGGTCGGGAGCAGTACTTC
TRBV5-3	NA	NA	TRBJ1-2	CASSSTDHGYTF	TGTGCCAGCAGCTCGACAGACCATGGCTACACCTTC
TRBV18	TRBD1	NA	TRBJ1-5	CASSQGQGGQPQHF	TGTGCCAGCTCACAAGGACAGGGCGGTCAGCCCCAGCATTTT
TRBV5-1	NA	once	TRBJ2-2	CASTYAGELFF	TGCGCCAGCACGTATGCCGGGGAGCTGTTTTTT
TRBV27	TRBD2	NA	TRBJ2-1	CASSLGHGRESNEQFF	TGTGCCAGCAGTTTAGGGCACGGGCGGGAGAGCAATGAGCAGTTCTTC
TRBV7-9	NA	NA	TRBJ1-2	CASSPQTGGGYTF	TGTGCCAGCAGCCCCCAGACCGGTGGAGGCTACACCTTC
TRBV5-1	TRBD2	once	TRBJ2-3	CASSLQRDRTDTQYF	TGCGCCAGCAGCTTACAGCGGGATCGTACAGATACGCAGTATTTT
TRBV18	NA	NA	TRBJ1-5	CASSLSPSGSNQPQHF	TGTGCCAGCTCACTCTCCCCCAGCGGGAGCAATCAGCCCCAGCATTTT
TRBV18	TRBD2	NA	TRBJ2-2	CASSPPGLAGLNTGELFF	TGTGCCAGCTCACCACCGGGACTAGCGGGACTGAACACCGGGGAGCTGTTTTTT